A selection of T cell receptor beta chains follows, all from one sample in a study of Ad26.COV2.S vaccination and SARS-CoV-2 variants. Clones were sequenced by immunoSEQ multiplex PCR, and TCRdb holds only the in-frame ones, with some missing. Here the sample spans hundreds of thousands of clones, about 91% being singletons. Source: peripheral blood, taken after recovery from COVID-19. The receptors stem from a human donor who had recovered from COVID-19. CDR3s include the opening cysteine and the closing phenylalanine or tryptophan. Each record gives: clone size, V gene, J gene, D gene, CDR3 DNA, CDR3 protein. A D gene is named only where the DNA matches it firmly. Size values are once, few and many counts, or a class for expanded clones, and some rows have none.

>-|TRBV6-5|TRBJ2-2|-
TGTGCCAGCAGCCTCAAAAACTCCGGGGAGCTGTTTTTT
CASSLKNSGELFF
>-|TRBV2|TRBJ1-5|-
TGTGCCAGCAGTGAAGACACAGTAGGGAATCAGCCCCAGCATTTT
CASSEDTVGNQPQHF
>-|TRBV14|TRBJ1-2|-
TGTGCCAGCAGCCAAGACCGCAGGGGATTGGTCGATGGCTACACCTTC
CASSQDRRGLVDGYTF
>-|TRBV24-1|TRBJ1-5|-
TGTGCCACCAGAGAAAATCAGCCCCAGCATTTT
CATRENQPQHF
>once|TRBV6-5|TRBJ2-7|TRBD2
TGTGCCAGCAGTTACAGCGGGGGGGATTGGAACTTC
CASSYSGGDWNF
>-|TRBV5-1|TRBJ2-5|TRBD2
TGCGCCAGCAGTACAGCGGGGGTCAGGAGCAGAGACCAGTACTTC
CASSTAGVRSRDQYF
>-|TRBV19|TRBJ2-3|-
TGTGCCAGTAGTATAGAGGGACCCTTCACAGATACGCAGTATTTT
CASSIEGPFTDTQYF
>-|TRBV14|TRBJ2-3|TRBD1
TGTGCCAGCAGCCAAAAGGCCCGGGGGACAGGAACGCAGTATTTT
CASSQKARGTGTQYF
>-|TRBV20-1|TRBJ1-1|-
TGCAGTGCTAGTAAGGTGACGGGGAACACTGAAGCTTTCTTT
CSASKVTGNTEAFF
>-|TRBV19|TRBJ2-2|TRBD1
TGTGCCAGCAGGACAGGGTCCACCGGGGAGCTGTTTTTT
CASRTGSTGELFF
>-|TRBV9|TRBJ2-7|-
TGTGCCAGCAGCGCCCGACAGGGAGGCGAGCAGTACTTC
CASSARQGGEQYF
>-|TRBV23-1|TRBJ2-1|TRBD2
TGCGCCAGCAGTCAGCGGACAGTGCGGGGGGCCTTGGACTACAATGAGCAGTTCTTC
CASSQRTVRGALDYNEQFF
>once|TRBV7-9|TRBJ1-5|TRBD1
TGTGCCAGCAGCCATAACAGGGGCGGCGGCAATCAGCCCCAGCATTTT
CASSHNRGGGNQPQHF
>-|TRBV11-2|TRBJ2-2|TRBD2
TGTGCCAGCAGCTTCAGGCAGGGAGGGACCGGGGAGCTGTTTTTT
CASSFRQGGTGELFF
>-|TRBV7-3|TRBJ2-3|-
TGTGCCAGCAGTCAAGGAGGGGGGCTTGGAGATACGCAGTATTTT
CASSQGGGLGDTQYF
>-|TRBV5-4|TRBJ1-1|TRBD1
TGTGCCAGCAGCTTGAAGGGACAGGGATTCACTGAAGCTTTCTTT
CASSLKGQGFTEAFF
>-|TRBV3-1/TRBV3-2|TRBJ2-7|-
TGTGCCAGCAGCTACGAAACGGGGGCTCTTTCCTACGAGCAGTACTTC
CASSYETGALSYEQYF
>-|TRBV3-1/TRBV3-2|TRBJ1-6|-
TGTGCCAGCAGCCAAACGGGCGGTGGGAATTCACCCCTCCACTTT
CASSQTGGGNSPLHF
>-|TRBV6-6|TRBJ2-7|-
TGTGCCAGCAGTTACGACCATCGGGCTAAATCCTACGAGCAGTACTTC
CASSYDHRAKSYEQYF
>-|TRBV11-2|TRBJ2-7|-
TGTGCCAGCAGCTTAGGGGGGACAAGTGAGGTGTACTTC
CASSLGGTSEVYF
>-|TRBV27|TRBJ1-1|-
TGTGCCAGCGGACGGACAGCCAACACTGAAGCTTTCTTT
CASGRTANTEAFF
>-|TRBV27|TRBJ2-7|TRBD1
TGTGCCAGCAGCCGTCCGGGACAGGGGACCTACGAGCAGTACTTC
CASSRPGQGTYEQYF
>-|TRBV2|TRBJ1-2|-
TGTGCCAGCAAGGTCCTGGGGGAATATGGCTACACCTTC
CASKVLGEYGYTF
>-|TRBV29-1|TRBJ1-1|-
TGCAGCGTTCGGGGGTTGGACACTGAAGCTTTCTTT
CSVRGLDTEAFF
>-|TRBV19|TRBJ1-3|-
TGTGCCAGTAGTATGAGGGCAGGAGACTTAGGGCACACCATATATTTT
CASSMRAGDLGHTIYF
>-|TRBV4-2|TRBJ2-2|-
TGTGCCAGCAGCCAAGATAGGCTATTCACCGGGGAGCTGTTTTTT
CASSQDRLFTGELFF
>-|TRBV13|TRBJ1-6|TRBD1
TGTGCCAGCAGCCCTCCACGGCCGGGACAGTTGAATAATTCACCCCTCCACTTT
CASSPPRPGQLNNSPLHF
>-|TRBV5-1|TRBJ2-5|-
TGCGCCAGCAGCCCCTTTCCCCAAGAGACCCAGTACTTC
CASSPFPQETQYF
>-|TRBV5-1|TRBJ1-2|-
TGCGCCAGCAGCTTGGAAGGGGAGGGCTACACCTTC
CASSLEGEGYTF
>-|TRBV7-8|TRBJ2-2|-
TGTGCCAGCAGCCCGCAATTTCGGGCTTATGGCGGGGAGCTGTTTTTT
CASSPQFRAYGGELFF
>-|TRBV6-1|TRBJ2-7|-
TGTGCCAGCAGTGAGACCCGGGGGCGCTCCTACGAGCAGTACTTC
CASSETRGRSYEQYF
>-|TRBV7-2|TRBJ1-1|-
TGTGCCAGCAGCTTAAGGGGGGCGTTTTCGTTGAACACTGAAGCTTTCTTT
CASSLRGAFSLNTEAFF
>-|TRBV2|TRBJ1-5|-
TGTGCCAGCAGTGAGCCCGTGGTTGGAGAAAATCAGCCCCAGCATTTT
CASSEPVVGENQPQHF
>-|TRBV7-2|TRBJ2-5|TRBD2
TGTGCCAGCAGCTTAGGACGGGCTAGCGGGGGGTACCAAGAGACCCAGTACTTC
CASSLGRASGGYQETQYF
>-|TRBV25-1|TRBJ1-2|-
TGTGCCAGCGCATCTGCGCGTTGGGGCTACACCTTC
CASASARWGYTF
>-|TRBV7-2|TRBJ2-2|TRBD2
TGTGCCAGCAGCCAAAGCCTAGCGGGGGCGTCGAACACCGGGGAGCTGTTTTTT
CASSQSLAGASNTGELFF
>once|TRBV10-3|TRBJ1-2|-
TGTGCCATCAGTGAGTCGGGGCGGAGGCTTAACTATGGCTACACCTTC
CAISESGRRLNYGYTF
>-|TRBV10-3|TRBJ2-4|-
TGTGCCATCAGTGAAAATTTCCTAGCCAAAAACATTCAGTACTTC
CAISENFLAKNIQYF
>-|TRBV5-1|TRBJ2-7|TRBD1
TGCGCCAGCAGCCGGACCGGGACAGGGGAGGACGAGCAGTACTTC
CASSRTGTGEDEQYF
>few|TRBV7-6|TRBJ2-1|TRBD2
TGTGCCAGCAGCTTAGTTCCGGGGGGATCGAGCTCCTACAATGAGCAGTTCTTC
CASSLVPGGSSSYNEQFF
>-|TRBV5-1|TRBJ2-3|-
TGCGCCAGCAGCGCGGAAGGAGCCACAGATACGCAGTATTTT
CASSAEGATDTQYF
>-|TRBV29-1|TRBJ2-7|TRBD1
TGCAGCGGTTGGGACAGGGGAACCTACGAGCAGTACTTC
CSGWDRGTYEQYF
>-|TRBV18|TRBJ2-3|-
TGTGCCAGCTCACCGGGAGTAGATACGCAGTATTTT
CASSPGVDTQYF
>-|TRBV4-1|TRBJ2-7|-
TGCGCCAGCAGCCAAGAAGCCTCCTACGAGCAGTACTTC
CASSQEASYEQYF
>-|TRBV7-2|TRBJ2-3|-
TGTGCCAGCAGCCCTCCCCCGCCGCTTTCATTTACGCAGTATTTT
CASSPPPPLSFTQYF
>-|TRBV5-1|TRBJ2-7|TRBD1
TGCGCCAGCAGCAAGGGACAGGGGGTGAGCTCCTACGAGCAGTACTTC
CASSKGQGVSSYEQYF
>-|TRBV5-1|TRBJ2-3|-
TGCGCCAGCAGCTTGGATATGAGGGGGGGGCCCACAGATACGCAGTATTTT
CASSLDMRGGPTDTQYF
>once|TRBV3-1/TRBV3-2|TRBJ2-7|-
TGTGCCAGCAGCCAAGGGACACCATCTTCCTACGAGCAGTACTTC
CASSQGTPSSYEQYF
>-|TRBV20-1|TRBJ1-2|-
TGCAGTGCTGGCAATCGCTACACCTTC
CSAGNRYTF
>once|TRBV5-4|TRBJ2-3|-
TGTGCCGGGCAGGGACCCGCCTTCACAGATACGCAGTATTTT
CAGQGPAFTDTQYF
>-|TRBV19|TRBJ2-7|TRBD1
TGTGCCAGTAGTACCCCCGCTGTTGGGACAGGGAAGTCGTACGAGCAGTACTTC
CASSTPAVGTGKSYEQYF
>-|TRBV5-1|TRBJ2-7|TRBD2
TGCGCCAGCAGCTCGGGACTAGCGGGGGGTCTCGAGCAGTACTTC
CASSSGLAGGLEQYF
>-|TRBV7-2|TRBJ2-3|-
TGTGCCAGCAGCTTAGCTGAAGATACGCAGTATTTT
CASSLAEDTQYF
>-|TRBV27|TRBJ2-7|-
TGTGCCAGCAGTCCCCGGAGCAGCTCCTACGAGCAGTACTTC
CASSPRSSSYEQYF